This T cell receptor (beta chain) comes out of a study of T-cell reconstitution after alpha-beta-depleted transplantation in children. The ends were cut back, 0 bases at V and 2 bases at J, with 14 bases in the middle. The CDR3 extends over 16 amino acids. Germline-derived CDR1 and CDR2 are SGHVS and FNYEAQ. This clonotype was counted at least ten times. Unique molecular identifiers tagged the TCRbeta library. TCRdb passed the PCR reads through MiXCR, listing each CDR3 protein once. The profile shows a few hundred thousand distinct CDR3 sequences, 9.7% of them singletons. The source of this sequence is a human donor who donated a stem cell graft to a child with SCID. This chain joins TRBV7-6 and TRBJ2-7, with D perhaps given as TRBD1 or TRBD2 (5 bases each). The sequences come from PBMCs from the stem cell graft donor, collected from the stem cell graft. The CDR3 loop reads CASSLAQASGPYEQYF. The CDR3 DNA reads as TGTGCCAGCAGCTTAGCACAGGCAAGCGGTCCCTACGAGCAGTACTTC.